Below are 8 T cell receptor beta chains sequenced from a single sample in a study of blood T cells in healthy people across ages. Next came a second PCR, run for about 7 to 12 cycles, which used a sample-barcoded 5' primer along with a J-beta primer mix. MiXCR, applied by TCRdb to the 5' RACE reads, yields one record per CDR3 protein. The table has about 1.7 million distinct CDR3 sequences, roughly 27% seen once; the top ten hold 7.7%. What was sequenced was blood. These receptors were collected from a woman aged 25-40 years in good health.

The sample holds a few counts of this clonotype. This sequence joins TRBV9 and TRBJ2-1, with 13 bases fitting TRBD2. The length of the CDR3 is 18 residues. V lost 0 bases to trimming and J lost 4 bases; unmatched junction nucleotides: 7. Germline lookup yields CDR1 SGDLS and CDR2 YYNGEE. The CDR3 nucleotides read TGTGCCAGCAGCGTAGCCCAAGGACTAGCGGGAGCTTACAATGAGCAGTTCTTC. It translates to CASSVAQGLAGAYNEQFF.

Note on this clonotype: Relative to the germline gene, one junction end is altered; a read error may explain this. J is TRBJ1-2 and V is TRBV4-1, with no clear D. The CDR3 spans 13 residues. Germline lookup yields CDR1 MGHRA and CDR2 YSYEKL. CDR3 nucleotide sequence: TGCTCCAGCAGCCAAAGGGAGTCCTATGGCTACACCTTC. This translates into CSSSQRESYGYTF.

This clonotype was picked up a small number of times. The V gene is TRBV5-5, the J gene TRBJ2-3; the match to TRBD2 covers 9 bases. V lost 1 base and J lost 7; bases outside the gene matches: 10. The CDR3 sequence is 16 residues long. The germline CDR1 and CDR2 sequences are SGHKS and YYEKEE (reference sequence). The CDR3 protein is CASSLLVSGGSHTQYF. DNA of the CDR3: TGTGCCAGCAGCTTGCTGGTGAGCGGGGGGTCCCATACGCAGTATTTT.

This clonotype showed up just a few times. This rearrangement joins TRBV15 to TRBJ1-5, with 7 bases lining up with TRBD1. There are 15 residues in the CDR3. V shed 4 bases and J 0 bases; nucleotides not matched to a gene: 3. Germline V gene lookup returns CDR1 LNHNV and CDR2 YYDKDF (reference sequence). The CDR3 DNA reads TGTGCCACCAGCAAGGGACAGCTTAGCAATCAGCCCCAGCATTTT. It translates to CATSKGQLSNQPQHF.

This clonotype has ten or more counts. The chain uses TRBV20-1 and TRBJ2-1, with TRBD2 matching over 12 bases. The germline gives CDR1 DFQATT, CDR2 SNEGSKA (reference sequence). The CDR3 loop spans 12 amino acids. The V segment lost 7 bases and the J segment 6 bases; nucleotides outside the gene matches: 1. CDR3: CSGTSGTNEQFF. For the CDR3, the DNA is TGCAGTGGGACTAGCGGGACCAATGAGCAGTTCTTC.

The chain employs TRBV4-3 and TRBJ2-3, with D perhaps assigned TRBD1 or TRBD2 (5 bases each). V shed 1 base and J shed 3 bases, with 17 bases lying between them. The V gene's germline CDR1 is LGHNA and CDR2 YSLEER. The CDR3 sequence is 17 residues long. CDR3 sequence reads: CASSQVETATSTDTQYF. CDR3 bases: TGCGCCAGCAGCCAAGTTGAGACAGCAACTAGTACAGATACGCAGTATTTT.

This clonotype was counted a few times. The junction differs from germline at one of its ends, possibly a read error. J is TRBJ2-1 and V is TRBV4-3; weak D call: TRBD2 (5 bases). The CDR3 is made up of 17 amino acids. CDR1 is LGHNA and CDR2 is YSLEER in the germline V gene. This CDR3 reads CASSQGVYRGQANERFF. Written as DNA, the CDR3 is TGCGCCAGCAGCCAAGGGGTATATCGGGGTCAGGCCAATGAGCGGTTCTTC.

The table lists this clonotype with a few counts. The CDR3 DNA reads as TGTGCCAGCAGTTTCTGTTCCCAGGGTAGATGTGAAGAGACCCAGTACTTC. Protein sequence: CASSFCSQGRCEETQYF. This chain links TRBV28 with TRBJ2-5; D may be TRBD1 (5 bases). Germline V gene data show CDR1 as MDHEN and CDR2 as SYDVKM. V lost 3 bases, J lost 3 bases, and 20 bases lay in between. This CDR3 comprises 17 residues.